One and the same sample provided the 26 T cell receptor beta chains below, sequenced in a study of T-cell reconstitution after alpha-beta-depleted transplantation in children. Unique molecular identifiers were incorporated into the prepared TCRbeta library. TCRdb itself ran the PCR reads through MiXCR, one entry per CDR3 protein. This repertoire shows about 610,000 distinct CDR3 sequences, 8% to 11% found once; its top ten account for roughly 3.9%. Material: PBMCs from the stem cell graft donor, obtained from the stem cell graft. These receptors were taken from a human donor who donated a stem cell graft to a child with acute myeloid leukemia.

The sample holds a few counts of this clonotype. This chain joins TRBV7-8 and TRBJ1-5; 7 nucleotides line up with TRBD1. Per the germline V gene, CDR1 is SGHVS and CDR2 is FQNEAQ. The CDR3 covers 17 residues. The trim removed 4 bases at V and 3 bases at J, leaving 12 bases unmatched. The CDR3 here is CASSSRGRQGPNQPQHF. The CDR3 DNA reads as TGTGCCAGCAGCTCGAGGGGGCGGCAGGGACCCAATCAGCCCCAGCATTTT.

This clonotype has a count of ten or more. This chain links TRBV12-3 or TRBV12-4 with TRBJ1-5, with 8 bases fitting TRBD1. Trimming at V came to 3 bases and at J to 5 bases, leaving 6 bases not matched to a gene. The length of the CDR3 is 15 residues. The CDR3 DNA follows: TGTGCCAGCAGTTTGCAGGGGGCGTTTGATCAGCCCCAGCATTTT. This translates into CASSLQGAFDQPQHF.

The chain has TRBV29-1 and TRBJ2-3; 9 bases agree with TRBD2. The CDR3 spans 14 residues. Trimming took 3 bases from V and 10 from J; bases not matched to a gene: 11. The germline V gene encodes CDR1 SQVTM and CDR2 ANQGSEA. This CDR3 reads CSVDFAKAGGAQYF. The CDR3 nucleotides are TGCAGCGTTGACTTCGCTAAGGCGGGGGGGGCGCAGTATTTT.

This clonotype appeared a few times. V is TRBV12-3 or TRBV12-4 and J is TRBJ2-7, with 8 positions matching TRBD2. The CDR3 totals 15 residues. Trimming removed 5 bases from V and 0 bases from J; junction bases left unmatched: 6. The CDR3 reads CASSPVAGLSYEQYF. The CDR3 DNA sequence: TGTGCCAGCAGTCCTGTAGCGGGGCTCTCCTACGAGCAGTACTTC.

On this clonotype: A read error may be the cause here, since a much bigger clone is one base away. V is TRBV6-2 or TRBV6-3 and J is TRBJ2-7; D is ambiguous. Germline CDR1 MNHEY, CDR2 SVGEGT. V was clipped by 1 base and J by 5 bases, with 3 bases between them. CDR3 size: 11 residues. The CDR3 DNA reads TGTGCCAGCAGTTACTACCACGAGCAGTACTTC. Translating gives CASSYYHEQYF.

This chain links TRBV5-1 with TRBJ1-1, with unresolved D. Deletions cut 5 bases from V and 0 bases from J, with 14 bases between. The CDR3 runs to 15 residues. Germline CDR1 reads SGHRS; CDR2 reads YFSETQ. CDR3 loop: CASRGSGVLNTEAFF. The CDR3 bases are TGCGCCAGCAGGGGTTCTGGGGTACTGAACACTGAAGCTTTCTTT. Full variable domain (missing parts from reference TRBV5-1 and TRBJ1-1): KAGVTQTPRYLIKTRGQQVTLSCSPISGHRSVSWYQQTPGQGLQFLFEYFSETQRNKGNFPGRFSGRQFSNSRSEMNVSTLELGDSALYLCASRGSGVLNTEAFFGQGTRLTVV.

The chain uses TRBV5-6 and TRBJ2-1, with 9 bases identical to TRBD2. V dropped 5 bases and J dropped 3; count of bases not matched to a gene: 3. Per the germline V gene, CDR1 is SGHDT and CDR2 is YYEEEE. The CDR3 extends over 14 amino acids. This chain's CDR3 is CASRTSGLYNEQFF. In DNA form, the CDR3 reads TGTGCCAGCAGGACTAGCGGTCTCTACAATGAGCAGTTCTTC. Full variable domain (remainder filled in from reference TRBV5-6 and TRBJ2-1): DAGVTQSPTHLIKTRGQQVTLRCSPKSGHDTVSWYQQALGQGPQFIFQYYEEEERQRGNFPDRFSGHQFPNYSSELNVNALLLGDSALYLCASRTSGLYNEQFFGPGTRLTVL.

The V and J genes are TRBV20-1 and TRBJ2-7, with TRBD2 identical over 10 bases. J gave up 7 bases and V 2 bases, and 8 bases lay outside the gene matches. The CDR3 consists of 14 residues. The germline gives CDR1 DFQATT, CDR2 SNEGSKA (reference sequence). This chain's CDR3 is CSARPSGRTGEQYF. Here the CDR3 DNA reads TGCAGTGCTAGACCTAGCGGGAGAACGGGTGAGCAGTACTTC.

V usage is TRBV29-1 and J usage is TRBJ2-7; possibly TRBD1 for D (6 bases). This CDR3 is 14 amino acids long. The germline gives CDR1 SQVTM, CDR2 ANQGSEA. V lost 7 bases to trimming and J lost 1 base, with 17 bases between them. This CDR3 reads CSERTGTPSYEQYF. CDR3 bases: TGCAGCGAACGGACCGGGACACCTTCCTACGAGCAGTACTTC.

This clonotype has ten or more counts. This sequence joins TRBV11-3 and TRBJ1-5; 7 bases match TRBD1. The CDR3 contains 16 residues. The V segment lost 5 bases and the J segment 4 bases; nucleotides outside the gene matches: 11. CDR1 is SGHNT and CDR2 is YENEEA in the germline V gene. The CDR3 is CASSRGGTVSNQPQHF. The CDR3 nucleotides are TGTGCCAGCAGCCGCGGCGGGACAGTTTCTAATCAGCCCCAGCATTTT.

This clonotype was seen many times. The chain carries TRBV3-1 and TRBJ2-2; D call uncertain. In germline, CDR1 is LGHDT, CDR2 YNNKEL (reference sequence). The CDR3 totals 14 residues. Trimming took 1 base from V and 2 from J, leaving 5 bases between them. CDR3 DNA sequence: TGTGCCAGCAGCCAAGTGTATAACACCGGGGAGCTGTTTTTT. Translated: CASSQVYNTGELFF.

The table lists this clonotype with a few counts. The rearrangement uses TRBV5-1 and TRBJ1-2, with TRBD1 matching 7 bases. J gave up 2 bases and V 2 bases, and 6 bases lay outside the gene matches. CDR3 length equals 15 residues. Germline V CDR1 and CDR2: SGHRS, YFSETQ. Here the CDR3 DNA reads TGCGCCAGCAGCTTAGGGACAGCTGAAAACTATGGCTACACCTTC. This codes for CASSLGTAENYGYTF.

This clonotype was observed at least ten times. The J gene is TRBJ2-3, the V gene TRBV7-2, with a weak D call TRBD2 (6 bases). V shed 0 bases and J shed 7 bases, with 11 bases lying between them. The germline V gene encodes CDR1 SGHTA and CDR2 FQGNSA. CDR3 length: 14 amino acids. CDR3 DNA: TGTGCCAGCAGCTTAGCGCGGGACCTACATACGCAGTATTTT. Translation: CASSLARDLHTQYF.

This clonotype showed up just a few times. The chain uses TRBV9 and TRBJ1-2; D remains ambiguous. Germline-derived CDR1 and CDR2 are SGDLS and YYNGEE. V was clipped by 3 bases and J by 1 base, with 10 bases between them. The length of the CDR3 is 14 residues. CDR3 sequence (DNA): TGTGCCAGCAGCGGGGCGACGGGTAACTATGGCTACACCTTC. It encodes CASSGATGNYGYTF.

This clonotype has ten or more counts. The chain has TRBV6-4 and TRBJ2-1; D may be TRBD1 (5 bases). The germline V gene has CDR1 MRHNA and CDR2 SNTAGT. V lost 10 bases to trimming and J lost 0 bases, with 13 bases between them. This CDR3 is 14 amino acids long. CDR3 bases: TGTGCCAATCATGACAGATACTCCTACAATGAGCAGTTCTTC. Translating gives CANHDRYSYNEQFF.

CDR3 protein: CSASSPRGPTEPQHF. As DNA, the CDR3 is TGCAGTGCTAGCTCCCCCCGGGGACCGACGGAGCCCCAGCATTTT. The chain employs TRBV20-1 and TRBJ1-5; a possible D gene is TRBD1 (5 bases). Trimming cost V 3 bases and J 8 bases, with 20 bases left between them. Germline lookup yields CDR1 DFQATT and CDR2 SNEGSKA (reference sequence). The CDR3 is made up of 15 amino acids.

The table lists this clonotype with a few counts. The V call is TRBV28, the J call TRBJ2-7; TRBD2 aligns across 11 bases. V was clipped by 5 bases and J by 1 base; unmatched bases: 4. Germline CDR1 is MDHEN and CDR2 is SYDVKM. This CDR3 has 15 residues. The DNA for the CDR3 is TGTGCCAGCAGTGGACTAGCGGGCGCTTCCTACGAGCAGTACTTC. It yields the protein CASSGLAGASYEQYF.

This clonotype was found many times. The chain links TRBV12-3 or TRBV12-4 to TRBJ1-3; 8 bases are a match to TRBD1. The CDR3 is made up of 14 amino acids. Unmatched junction bases numbered 7, after V lost 6 bases and J lost 6 bases. The CDR3, as DNA: TGTGCCAGCAGAGAGGACAGGGCCGAAAACACCATATATTTT. Its translation: CASREDRAENTIYF.

Ten or more counts support this clonotype. The CDR3 DNA reads TGTGCCATCAGTGACAGGGGGCGGTCTGGGGCCAACGTCCTGACTTTC. It codes for CAISDRGRSGANVLTF. This sequence joins TRBV10-3 and TRBJ2-6, with 8 bases lining up with TRBD1. The CDR3 is made up of 16 amino acids. The V gene end was trimmed by 3 bases and the J gene end by 1 base; junction bases not matched to a gene: 2. Germline loops: CDR1 ENHRY, CDR2 SYGVKD.

This clonotype was recorded many times. The V call is TRBV7-9, the J call TRBJ1-2; possibly TRBD1 for D (5 bases). The germline V gene has CDR1 SEHNR and CDR2 FQNEAQ (reference sequence). The germline V and J ends were trimmed by 5 bases and 6 bases, with 13 bases remaining between them. The CDR3 extends over 13 amino acids. For the CDR3, the DNA is TGTGCCAGCAGCCAACCACGGGGGGATGGCTACACCTTC. Translated: CASSQPRGDGYTF.

In this sample, this clonotype turned up many times. The V call is TRBV7-2, the J call TRBJ2-1; no reliable D call. Trimming shortened V by 3 bases and J by 5 bases, and 8 bases separated the two germline ends. This CDR3 is 13 amino acids long. Germline loops: CDR1 SGHTA, CDR2 FQGNSA. The CDR3 nucleotides are TGTGCCAGCAGCTTTCAAAGTAACAATGAGCAGTTCTTC. As protein: CASSFQSNNEQFF.

This chain joins TRBV20-1 and TRBJ2-7; D unresolved. V shed 3 bases and J shed 2 bases, with 20 bases lying between them. This CDR3 is built from 16 residues. The V gene's germline CDR1 is DFQATT and CDR2 SNEGSKA (reference sequence). DNA of the CDR3: TGCAGTGCTAGGGAAGGATACTCATTCACCCCCTACGAGCAGTACTTC. It is translated as CSAREGYSFTPYEQYF.

There are a few counts of this clonotype. The chain couples TRBV25-1 to TRBJ2-6; D not resolved. This CDR3 has 18 residues. V was pared by 3 bases and J by 0 bases, with 15 bases between. Germline CDR1 reads MGHDK; CDR2 reads SYGVNS. The CDR3 DNA follows: TGTGCCAGCAGTGAGGAGACATCCACCAGCTCTGGGGCCAACGTCCTGACTTTC. This translates into CASSEETSTSSGANVLTF.

Only a few counts were recorded for this clonotype. The V gene is TRBV7-9, the J gene TRBJ2-7, with unresolved D. This CDR3 spans 13 amino acids. Trimming shortened V by 1 base and J by 0 bases, and 4 bases separated the two germline ends. The germline gives CDR1 SEHNR, CDR2 FQNEAQ (reference sequence). In DNA form, the CDR3 reads TGTGCCAGCAGCTTAGAGAACTCCTACGAGCAGTACTTC. Residues: CASSLENSYEQYF.

This clonotype was counted between two and nine times. The chain joins TRBV7-2 to TRBJ2-5, with no clear D. The CDR3 has 13 amino acids. The V end was cut by 5 bases, the J end by 5 bases, with 12 bases between. Per germline, CDR1 SGHTA and CDR2 FQGNSA. DNA for the CDR3: TGTGCCAGCAGCACCCCTGGAGCGGAGACCCAGTACTTC. The encoded protein is CASSTPGAETQYF.

The chain employs TRBV20-1 and TRBJ2-2; possibly TRBD2 for D (6 bases). Between the trimmed V and J ends, which lost 6 bases and 7 bases, there was a span of 21 bases. This CDR3 comprises 15 residues. Germline CDR1 is DFQATT and CDR2 is SNEGSKA (reference sequence). The CDR3 loop reads CSAGGSWADGGELFF. CDR3 nucleotides: TGCAGTGCCGGGGGTTCTTGGGCCGACGGCGGGGAGCTGTTTTTT.